This entry concerns a single T cell receptor (beta chain). What it binds is unknown. This entry is derived from a study of shared clonotypes between healthy human individuals. CD45RO-negative CD8 cells positively selected for CCR7 made up the naive population, which excluded terminally differentiated effector memory CD45RA+ cells. The CDR3 extends over 16 amino acids. V lost 6 bases to trimming and J lost 4 bases; unmatched junction nucleotides: 12. CDR1 and CDR2 from the germline V gene are MNHEY and SMNVEV (reference sequence). The protocol was immunoSEQ multiplex PCR, while the TCRdb copy is restricted to in-frame clones and leaves out a portion. This sample has roughly 2.1 million clones; approximately 94% occur once, and the top ten carry about 1.8%. Study findings and constraints: Of the naive CD4 clonotypes, about 5.4% were shared across a handful of donors.

Material: naive CD8+ T cells from PBMCs. This receptor was taken from a man aged 18 to 29 in good health. Some clones in this sample may be carry-over from other donors' samples. This chain uses TRBV27 with TRBJ1-5; 7 positions agree with TRBD1. CDR3 nucleotides: TGTGCCAGCAGGGCTCTCGTTGGGGACAGAAATCAGCCCCAGCATTTT. This gives the protein CASRALVGDRNQPQHF.